The rows below give T cell receptor beta chains drawn from one sample of a study of response to subunit inactivated influenza vaccine. TCRdb called the RT-PCR reads again in MiXCR, with one record for every CDR3 protein. The sample carries over 800,000 distinct CDR3 sequences, 21% recorded once. This sample comprised PBMCs from blood, obtained 5 to 6 days after vaccination. These receptors were taken from a man between 50 and 59 years old who received an inactivated influenza vaccine. Each CDR3 is given with its conserved first and last residue. The D gene is left open where the match is weak. Size is omitted from some rows. Given values are once, few, many or a class for expanded clones.

D gene,J gene,V gene,clone size,CDR3 protein,CDR3 DNA
TRBD2,TRBJ2-7,TRBV28,NA,CASLAGGSQYEQYF,TGTGCCAGCCTGGCGGGGGGGTCCCAGTACGAGCAGTACTTC
NA,TRBJ2-1,TRBV7-8,NA,CASSLGRHEQFF,TGTGCCAGCAGCTTAGGACGGCATGAGCAGTTCTTC
TRBD2,TRBJ2-1,TRBV3-1,NA,CASSQELTSGPYNEQFF,TGTGCCAGCAGCCAGGAACTGACTAGCGGACCCTACAATGAGCAGTTCTTC
TRBD2,TRBJ2-7,TRBV10-2,few,CASSGTRLEQYF,TGCGCCAGCAGTGGGACTAGACTCGAGCAGTACTTC
NA,TRBJ1-4,TRBV5-1,few,CASSLRRSNEKLFF,TGCGCCAGCAGCTTACGACGAAGTAATGAAAAACTGTTTTTT
NA,TRBJ1-1,TRBV18,NA,CASSPPVRTEAFF,TGTGCCAGCTCACCCCCGGTCAGGACTGAAGCTTTCTTT
NA,TRBJ2-5,TRBV29-1,few,CSAQRLGETQYF,TGCAGCGCCCAAAGGTTGGGAGAGACCCAGTACTTC
NA,TRBJ2-7,TRBV6-5,few,CATRGGSGEQYF,TGTGCCACCCGCGGGGGCTCTGGCGAGCAGTACTTC
NA,TRBJ1-1,TRBV3-1,many,CASSQVGTEAFF,TGTGCCAGCAGCCAAGTTGGTACTGAAGCTTTCTTT
TRBD1,TRBJ1-4,TRBV6-5,NA,CASSYLRDRGGEKLFF,TGTGCCAGCAGTTACCTCAGGGACAGGGGCGGGGAAAAACTGTTTTTT
TRBD2,TRBJ2-5,TRBV20-1,few,CSAIPTSGFQETQYF,TGCAGTGCCATCCCGACTAGCGGGTTCCAAGAGACCCAGTACTTC
NA,TRBJ2-7,TRBV11-2,few,CASSLTGQTYEQYF,TGTGCCAGCAGCTTAACTGGACAGACCTACGAGCAGTACTTC
TRBD1,TRBJ1-5,TRBV19,NA,CATGDRVNQPQHF,TGTGCCACTGGGGACAGGGTCAATCAGCCCCAGCATTTT
TRBD2,TRBJ2-1,TRBV7-2,few,CASSLGSGGANEQFF,TGTGCCAGCAGCTTAGGTAGCGGGGGGGCTAATGAGCAGTTCTTC
NA,TRBJ2-1,TRBV2,few,CASRGAEYNEQFF,TGTGCCAGCAGGGGGGCAGAATACAATGAGCAGTTCTTC
NA,TRBJ2-1,TRBV9,NA,CASSVDTGNNEQFF,TGTGCCAGCAGCGTAGATACAGGAAACAATGAGCAGTTCTTC
NA,TRBJ1-4,TRBV10-3,NA,CAISEPGDPFEKLFF,TGTGCCATCAGTGAGCCAGGGGACCCGTTTGAAAAACTGTTTTTT
TRBD1,TRBJ2-7,TRBV12-3/TRBV12-4,NA,CASSQGTGGTYEQYF,TGTGCCAGCAGTCAAGGGACAGGGGGGACCTACGAGCAGTACTTC
TRBD1,TRBJ2-2,TRBV5-5,many,CASSTGQALNTGELFF,TGTGCCAGCAGCACGGGACAGGCACTGAACACCGGGGAGCTGTTTTTT
NA,TRBJ2-5,TRBV12-3/TRBV12-4,NA,CASSLSQGSIETQYF,TGTGCCAGCAGTTTAAGTCAGGGATCCATAGAGACCCAGTACTTC
TRBD1,TRBJ2-2,TRBV6-7,NA,CASRDRVRTGELFF,TGTGCCAGCCGGGACAGGGTGAGGACCGGGGAGCTGTTTTTT
NA,TRBJ1-1,TRBV12-3/TRBV12-4,NA,CASSFPPSEAFF,TGTGCCAGCAGTTTTCCCCCGTCTGAAGCTTTCTTT
NA,TRBJ2-1,TRBV7-9,few,CASSLRVAYNEQFF,TGTGCCAGCAGCTTAAGGGTAGCTTACAATGAGCAGTTCTTC
NA,TRBJ2-4,TRBV20-1,NA,CSASFRGGRGNIQYF,TGCAGTGCTAGTTTCAGGGGCGGGAGAGGGAACATTCAGTACTTC
NA,TRBJ2-1,TRBV7-2,few,CASSLDLRWENEQFF,TGTGCCAGCAGCTTAGACCTTAGGTGGGAGAATGAGCAGTTCTTC
TRBD1,TRBJ1-2,TRBV6-5,NA,CASSYDRDSYGYTF,TGTGCCAGCAGTTACGACCGGGACAGCTATGGCTACACCTTC
NA,TRBJ2-7,TRBV5-1,NA,CASSLPGHAGEQYF,TGCGCCAGCAGCTTACCGGGACACGCCGGCGAGCAGTACTTC
TRBD1,TRBJ2-7,TRBV28,NA,CASRPPMRTGTNEQYF,TGTGCCAGCAGACCTCCTATGAGGACAGGGACCAACGAGCAGTACTTC
NA,TRBJ2-7,TRBV12-3/TRBV12-4,NA,CASSPGGRTTPQQYF,TGTGCCAGCAGTCCCGGGGGCCGGACTACCCCTCAGCAGTACTTC
TRBD1,TRBJ1-1,TRBV30,once,CAWNPGQGAREAFF,TGTGCCTGGAACCCGGGACAGGGGGCAAGAGAAGCTTTCTTT
TRBD1,TRBJ2-5,TRBV24-1,few,CATSDGDRGSLETQYF,TGTGCCACCAGTGACGGTGACAGGGGGTCTCTCGAGACCCAGTACTTC
TRBD2,TRBJ2-4,TRBV7-6,NA,CASSLGTSSDIQYF,TGTGCCAGCAGCTTAGGGACTAGCTCGGACATTCAGTACTTC
TRBD2,TRBJ2-7,TRBV6-1,NA,CASSPLGTSGRVYEQYF,TGTGCCAGCAGTCCTCTTGGGACTAGCGGGAGAGTATACGAGCAGTACTTC
NA,TRBJ2-7,TRBV13,NA,CASSHGQGNYEQYF,TGTGCCAGCAGCCATGGACAAGGAAACTACGAGCAGTACTTC
TRBD1,TRBJ2-7,TRBV10-3,NA,CAITPRDSTYEQYF,TGTGCCATCACCCCTAGGGACAGCACCTACGAGCAGTACTTC
TRBD1,TRBJ2-1,TRBV14,NA,CASRHRGRNEQFF,TGTGCCAGCAGGCACAGGGGAAGGAATGAGCAGTTCTTC
NA,TRBJ2-4,TRBV10-3,NA,CAISEGGGSKNIQYF,TGTGCCATCAGTGAAGGGGGTGGGAGCAAAAACATTCAGTACTTC
NA,TRBJ2-1,TRBV20-1,NA,CSAEPSLAREQFF,TGCAGTGCGGAACCGTCCCTAGCGAGAGAGCAGTTCTTC
NA,TRBJ2-1,TRBV10-3,few,CAISEKGGSYNEQFF,TGTGCCATCAGTGAGAAGGGGGGGTCCTACAATGAGCAGTTCTTC
NA,TRBJ2-5,TRBV12-3/TRBV12-4,NA,CASSSPANQETQYF,TGTGCCAGCAGTTCGCCGGCCAACCAAGAGACCCAGTACTTC
NA,TRBJ2-5,TRBV28,many,CASSRNYQETQYF,TGTGCCAGCAGTCGCAATTACCAAGAGACCCAGTACTTC
NA,TRBJ2-1,TRBV25-1,NA,CASSENIAPNNEQFF,TGTGCCAGCAGTGAGAATATAGCACCCAACAATGAGCAGTTCTTC
NA,TRBJ2-7,TRBV5-6,NA,CASSFGTYYEQYF,TGTGCCAGCAGCTTTGGCACGTACTACGAGCAGTACTTC
TRBD2,TRBJ2-4,TRBV28,NA,CASSPSGLAGGGVRNIQYF,TGTGCCAGCAGCCCCTCGGGACTAGCGGGAGGAGGGGTGCGAAACATTCAGTACTTC
NA,TRBJ2-7,TRBV18,NA,CGSSGTGNEQYF,TGTGGCAGCTCAGGTACGGGGAACGAGCAGTACTTC
TRBD1,TRBJ2-6,TRBV30,NA,CAWSRTGNVLTF,TGTGCCTGGAGCCGGACAGGGAACGTCCTGACTTTC